The clone carrying this TCR beta chain is a singleton in its sample. Source study methods: From reference gene primer amplification, estimates of nucleated cell counts were derived. The protocol was immunoSEQ multiplex PCR, while the TCRdb copy is restricted to in-frame clones and leaves out a portion. The V and J calls and the clone size are those of that table, but D and trimming were determined from the DNA. The top ten clones hold approximately 1.2% of a sample with a few hundred thousand clones, more than 70% of them seen once. CDR3 length: 14 residues. Trimming took 0 bases from V and 5 from J, leaving 10 bases between them. The germline gives CDR1 GTSNPN, CDR2 SVGIG (reference sequence). This sample stems from a study of blood T cell repertoires in COVID-19. Study information: Acute and convalescent COVID-19 specimens originated in the United States, Italy and Spain. T cells, B-cell-depleted T cells, or PBMCs supplied cDNA or gDNA.

This chain joins TRBV30 and TRBJ2-2; tentatively, D is TRBD2 (5 bases). The sequence was obtained from a man aged 35 to 55 with acute or convalescent COVID-19. Sequencing used peripheral blood. CDR3 nucleotide sequence: TGTGCCTGGAGTGTACTAGGGCGGACCGGGGAGCTGTTTTTT. Protein product: CAWSVLGRTGELFF.